Each of the 9 T cell receptor beta chains below was sequenced from the same sample in a study of blood T cell repertoires in COVID-19 (dated by TCRdb to about 2020). Library generation was performed with the immunoSEQ multiplex PCR assay. TCRdb carries this immuneACCESS record with in-frame sequences only. Its versions omit some clonotypes, under half of them owing to an unresolved V gene in the studies checked, with the rest unexplained. For this sample the table gives about 400,000 clones, of which approximately 85% were detected only once. The ten largest clones add up to roughly 2% of the sample. What was sequenced was PBMCs or T cells enriched from blood (not recorded which). The source is a woman aged 40 to 50 with acute COVID-19.

The chain carries TRBV2 and TRBJ1-5; D gene uncertain. Germline V gene lookup returns CDR1 SNHLY and CDR2 FYNNEI. The CDR3 sequence is 14 residues long. V gave up 4 bases and J gave up 3 bases, with 10 bases separating them. In nucleotides, the CDR3 is TGTGCCAGCAGTGCTATCTCTATCAATCAGCCCCAGCATTTT. Encoded protein: CASSAISINQPQHF.

V is TRBV5-1 and J is TRBJ2-2, with TRBD1 matching over 8 bases. Losses at the gene ends were 5 bases for V and 4 bases for J; bases not matched to a gene: 7. The CDR3 is 15 residues long. CDR1 and CDR2 from the germline V gene are SGHRS and YFSETQ. CDR3 nucleotide sequence: TGCGCCAGCAGTCCCAGGGGGCCCCCCACCGGGGAGCTGTTTTTT. Protein sequence: CASSPRGPPTGELFF.

The chain recombines TRBV7-6 with TRBJ2-5; D possibly corresponds to TRBD1 (5 bases). CDR3 length: 15 residues. The V gene's germline CDR1 is SGHVS and CDR2 FNYEAQ. V gave up 1 base and J gave up 1 base, with 10 bases separating them. The DNA for the CDR3 is TGTGCCAGCAGCTTAGTTTTAGGGGTCCAAGAGACCCAGTACTTC. This gives the protein CASSLVLGVQETQYF.

The rearrangement links TRBV2 to TRBJ1-4; 7 positions match TRBD1. Germline assignment: CDR1 SNHLY and CDR2 FYNNEI. J gave up 7 bases and V 6 bases, and 11 bases lay outside the gene matches. The CDR3 totals 15 residues. CDR3 in DNA: TGTGCCAGCAGGGAGGGGGCCAAGGGCGGTGAAAAACTGTTTTTT. Translation: CASREGAKGGEKLFF.

V gene TRBV4-2 combines with J gene TRBJ1-4, with unresolved D. Looked up from germline, CDR1 is LGHNA and CDR2 is YNFKEQ. CDR3 length: 13 residues. V shed 0 bases and J shed 12 bases, with 11 bases lying between them. In DNA form, the CDR3 reads TGTGCCAGCAGCCAAGATCAAGCGGACGAACTGTTTTTT. This encodes CASSQDQADELFF.

The chain has TRBV5-1 and TRBJ1-2; weak D call: TRBD1 (5 bases). CDR1 and CDR2 from the germline V gene are SGHRS and YFSETQ. The CDR3 is made up of 13 amino acids. Between the trimmed V and J ends, which lost 7 bases and 5 bases, there was a span of 15 bases. The CDR3 DNA follows: TGCGCCAGCGGCGAAGGGGCGGGGTATGGCTACACCTTC. Residues: CASGEGAGYGYTF.

The chain couples TRBV11-3 to TRBJ1-1; D possibly corresponds to TRBD1 (6 bases). Trimming removed 5 bases at V and 0 bases at J, with 13 bases between. The germline V gene has CDR1 SGHNT and CDR2 YENEEA. The CDR3 is 15 residues long. DNA of the CDR3: TGTGCCAGCAGCCCGCAGGGGCCGGTGAACACTGAAGCTTTCTTT. Translating gives CASSPQGPVNTEAFF.

This chain links TRBV5-6 with TRBJ2-3; possible D gene TRBD2, 5 bases. The CDR3 runs to 12 residues. The germline CDR1 and CDR2 sequences are SGHDT and YYEEEE. V lost 4 bases to trimming and J lost 6 bases, with 9 bases between them. The CDR3 bases are TGTGCCAGCAGCGACTGGAGGGATACGCAGTATTTT. It is translated as CASSDWRDTQYF.

The chain joins TRBV19 to TRBJ1-5; the D gene is possibly TRBD1 (6 bases). Per the germline V gene, CDR1 is LNHDA and CDR2 is SQIVND (reference sequence). This CDR3 has 16 residues. Trimming removed 5 bases at V and 1 base at J, with 15 bases between. As DNA, the CDR3 is TGTGCCAGTAGTCGTCCCGGACAGCAGAGCAATCAGCCCCAGCATTTT. This encodes CASSRPGQQSNQPQHF.